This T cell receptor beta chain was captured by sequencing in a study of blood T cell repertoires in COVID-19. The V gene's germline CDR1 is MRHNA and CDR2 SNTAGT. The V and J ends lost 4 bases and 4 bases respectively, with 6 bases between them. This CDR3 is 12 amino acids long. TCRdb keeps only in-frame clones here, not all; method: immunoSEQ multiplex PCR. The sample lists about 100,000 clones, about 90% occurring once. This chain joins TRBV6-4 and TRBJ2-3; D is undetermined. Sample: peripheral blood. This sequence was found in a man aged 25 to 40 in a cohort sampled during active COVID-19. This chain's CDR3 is CASSVPSDTQYF. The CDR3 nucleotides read TGTGCCAGCAGTGTTCCTTCAGATACGCAGTATTTT.